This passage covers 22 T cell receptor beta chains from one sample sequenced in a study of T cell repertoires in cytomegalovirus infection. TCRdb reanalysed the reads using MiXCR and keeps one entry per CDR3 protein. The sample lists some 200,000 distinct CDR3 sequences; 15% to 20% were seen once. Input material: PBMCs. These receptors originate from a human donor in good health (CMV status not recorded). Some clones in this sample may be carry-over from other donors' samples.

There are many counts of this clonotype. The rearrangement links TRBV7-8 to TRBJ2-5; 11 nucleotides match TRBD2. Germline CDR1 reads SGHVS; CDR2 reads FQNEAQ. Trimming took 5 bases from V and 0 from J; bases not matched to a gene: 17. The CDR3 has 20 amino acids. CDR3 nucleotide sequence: TGTGCCAGCAGCCAAGGCGTGGTAGCGGGGGGGCTGGGGGACCAAGAGACCCAGTACTTC. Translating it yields CASSQGVVAGGLGDQETQYF. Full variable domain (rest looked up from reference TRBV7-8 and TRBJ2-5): GAGVSQSPRYKVAKRGQDVALRCDPISGHVSLFWYQQALGQGPEFLTYFQNEAQLDKSGLPSDRFFAERPEGSVSTLKIQRTQQEDSAVYLCASSQGVVAGGLGDQETQYFGPGTRLLVL.

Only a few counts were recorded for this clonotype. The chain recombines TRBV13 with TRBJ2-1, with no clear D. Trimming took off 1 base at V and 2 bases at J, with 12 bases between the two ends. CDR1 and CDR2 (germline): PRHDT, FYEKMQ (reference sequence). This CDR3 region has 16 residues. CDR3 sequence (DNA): TGTGCCAGCAGCTTAGAGGGCCTGGGGACCTACAATGAGCAGTTCTTC. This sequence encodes CASSLEGLGTYNEQFF.

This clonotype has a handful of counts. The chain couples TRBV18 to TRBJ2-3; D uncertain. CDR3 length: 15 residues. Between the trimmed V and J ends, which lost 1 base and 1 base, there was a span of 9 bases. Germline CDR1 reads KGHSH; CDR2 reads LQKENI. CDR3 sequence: CASSPRLSGTDTQYF. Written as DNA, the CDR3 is TGTGCCAGCTCACCACGGCTGTCAGGCACAGATACGCAGTATTTT.

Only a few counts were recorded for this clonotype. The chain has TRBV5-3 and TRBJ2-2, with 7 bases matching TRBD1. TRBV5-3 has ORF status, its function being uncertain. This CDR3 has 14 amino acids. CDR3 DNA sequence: TGTGCTACTCATCGACAGGGAATTTCCGGGGAGCTGTTTTTT. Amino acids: CATHRQGISGELFF.

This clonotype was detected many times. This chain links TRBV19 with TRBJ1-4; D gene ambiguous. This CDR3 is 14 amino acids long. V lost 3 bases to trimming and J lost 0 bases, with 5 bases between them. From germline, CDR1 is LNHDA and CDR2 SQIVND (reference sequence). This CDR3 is CASSIASTNEKLFF. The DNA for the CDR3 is TGTGCCAGTAGTATTGCCTCAACTAATGAAAAACTGTTTTTT.

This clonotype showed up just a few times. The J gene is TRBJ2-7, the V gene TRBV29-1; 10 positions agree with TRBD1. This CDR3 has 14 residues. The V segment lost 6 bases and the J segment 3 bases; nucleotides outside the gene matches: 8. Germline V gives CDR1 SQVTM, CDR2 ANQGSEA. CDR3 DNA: TGCAGCGTGCGTCGGGACAGGGGAATCTACGAGCAGTACTTC. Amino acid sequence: CSVRRDRGIYEQYF.

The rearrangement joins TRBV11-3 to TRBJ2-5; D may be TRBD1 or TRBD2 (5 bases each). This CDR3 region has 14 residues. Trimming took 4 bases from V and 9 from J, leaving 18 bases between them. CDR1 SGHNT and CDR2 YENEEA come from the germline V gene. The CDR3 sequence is CASSSSGAHEPQYF. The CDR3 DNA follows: TGTGCCAGCAGCTCGTCCGGGGCCCACGAGCCCCAGTACTTC.

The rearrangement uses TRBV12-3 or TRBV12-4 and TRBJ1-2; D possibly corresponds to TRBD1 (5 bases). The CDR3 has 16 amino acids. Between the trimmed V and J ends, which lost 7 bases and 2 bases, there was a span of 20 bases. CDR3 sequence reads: CASNFAGTRRNYGYTF. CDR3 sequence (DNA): TGTGCCAGCAATTTCGCCGGGACGAGGCGGAACTATGGCTACACCTTC.

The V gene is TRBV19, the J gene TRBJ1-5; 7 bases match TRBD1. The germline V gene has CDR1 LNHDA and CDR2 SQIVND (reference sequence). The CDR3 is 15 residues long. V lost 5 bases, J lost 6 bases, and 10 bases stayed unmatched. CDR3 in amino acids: CASSVGAGGGQPQHF. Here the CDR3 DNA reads TGTGCCAGTAGTGTCGGGGCAGGGGGTGGTCAGCCCCAGCATTTT.

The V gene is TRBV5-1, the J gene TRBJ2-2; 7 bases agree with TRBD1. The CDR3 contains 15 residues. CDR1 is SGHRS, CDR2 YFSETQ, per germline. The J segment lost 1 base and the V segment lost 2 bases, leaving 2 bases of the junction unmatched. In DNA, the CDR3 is TGCGCCAGCAGCTTTTGGACAGGGAACACCGGGGAGCTGTTTTTT. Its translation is CASSFWTGNTGELFF.

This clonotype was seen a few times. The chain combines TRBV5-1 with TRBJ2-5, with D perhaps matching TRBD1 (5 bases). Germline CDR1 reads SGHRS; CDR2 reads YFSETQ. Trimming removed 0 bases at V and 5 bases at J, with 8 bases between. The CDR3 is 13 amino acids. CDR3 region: CASSLEGIETQYF. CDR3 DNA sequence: TGCGCCAGCAGCTTGGAGGGGATTGAGACCCAGTACTTC.

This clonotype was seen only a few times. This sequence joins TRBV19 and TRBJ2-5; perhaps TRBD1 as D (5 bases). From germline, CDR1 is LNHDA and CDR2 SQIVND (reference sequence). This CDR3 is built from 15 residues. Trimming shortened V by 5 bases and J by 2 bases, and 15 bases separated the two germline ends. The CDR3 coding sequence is TGTGCCAGTAGTCTCCAGGGCGGAGCGCAAGAGACCCAGTACTTC. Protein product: CASSLQGGAQETQYF.

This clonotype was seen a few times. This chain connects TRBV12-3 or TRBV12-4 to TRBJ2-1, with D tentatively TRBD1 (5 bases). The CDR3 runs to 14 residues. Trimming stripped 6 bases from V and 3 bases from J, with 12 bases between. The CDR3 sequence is CASSKTRVYNEQFF. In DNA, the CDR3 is TGTGCCAGCAGCAAAACCAGGGTCTACAATGAGCAGTTCTTC.

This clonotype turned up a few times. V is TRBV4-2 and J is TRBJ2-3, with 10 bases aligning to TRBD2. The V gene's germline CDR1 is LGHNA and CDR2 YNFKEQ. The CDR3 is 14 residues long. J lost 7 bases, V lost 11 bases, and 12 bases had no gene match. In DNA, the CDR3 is TGTGCCTCCTCAGCGGGGGGGATGAGAAATACGCAGTATTTT. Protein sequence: CASSAGGMRNTQYF.

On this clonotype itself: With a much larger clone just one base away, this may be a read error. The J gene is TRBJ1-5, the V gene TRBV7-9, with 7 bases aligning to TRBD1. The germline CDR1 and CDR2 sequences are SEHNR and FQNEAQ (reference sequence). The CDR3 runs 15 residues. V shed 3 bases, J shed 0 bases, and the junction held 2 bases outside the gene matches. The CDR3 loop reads CASSLQGDSNQPQHF. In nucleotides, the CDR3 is TGTGCCAGCAGCTTGCAGGGGGATAGCAATCAGCCCCAGCATTTT.

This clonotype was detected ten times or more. CDR3 protein: CASSFGGGQFF. CDR3 nucleotide sequence: TGTGCCAGCAGCTTCGGGGGGGGGCAGTTCTTC. The chain combines TRBV7-2 with TRBJ2-1, with 8 bases that match TRBD2. CDR1 is SGHTA and CDR2 is FQGNSA in the germline V gene. Trimming took 3 bases from V and 12 from J; bases not matched to a gene: 1. This CDR3 region has 11 residues. Variable domain in full (rest from reference TRBV7-2 and TRBJ2-1): GAGVSQSPSNKVTEKGKDVELRCDPISGHTALYWYRQSLGQGLEFLIYFQGNSAPDKSGLPSDRFSAERTGGSVSTLTIQRTQQEDSAVYLCASSFGGGQFFGPGTRLTVL.

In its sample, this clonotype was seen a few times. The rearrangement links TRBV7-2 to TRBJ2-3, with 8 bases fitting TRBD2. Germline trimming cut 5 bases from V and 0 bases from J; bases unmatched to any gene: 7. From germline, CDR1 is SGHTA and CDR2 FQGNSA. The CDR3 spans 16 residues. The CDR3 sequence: CASSTRGGPSTDTQYF. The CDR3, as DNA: TGTGCCAGCAGCACCCGGGGGGGACCGAGCACAGATACGCAGTATTTT.

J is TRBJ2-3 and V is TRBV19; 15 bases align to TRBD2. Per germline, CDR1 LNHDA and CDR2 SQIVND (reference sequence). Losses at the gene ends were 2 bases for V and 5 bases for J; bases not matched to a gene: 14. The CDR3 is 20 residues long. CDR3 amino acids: CASSIRLIGLAGGKEDTQYF. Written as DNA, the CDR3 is TGTGCCAGTAGTATACGCCTAATCGGACTAGCGGGAGGGAAGGAAGATACGCAGTATTTT. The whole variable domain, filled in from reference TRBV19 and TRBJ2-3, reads DGGITQSPKYLFRKEGQNVTLSCEQNLNHDAMYWYRQDPGQGLRLIYYSQIVNDFQKGDIAEGYSVSREKKESFPLTVTSAQKNPTAFYLCASSIRLIGLAGGKEDTQYFGPGTRLTVL.

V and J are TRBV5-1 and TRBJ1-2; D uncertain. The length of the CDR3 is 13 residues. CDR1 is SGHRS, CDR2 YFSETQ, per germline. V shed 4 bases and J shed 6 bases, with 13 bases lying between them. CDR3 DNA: TGCGCCAGCAGCCCCGGAGATCCAGATGGCTACACCTTC. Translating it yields CASSPGDPDGYTF.

The CDR3 DNA is TGCGCCAGCAGCTTTCCACCGGGACAGGGGAACTACGAGCAGTACTTC. It translates to CASSFPPGQGNYEQYF. The chain couples TRBV5-1 to TRBJ2-7, with 10 bases that match TRBD1. J lost 3 bases, V lost 2 bases, and 8 bases had no gene match. Per germline, CDR1 SGHRS and CDR2 YFSETQ. The CDR3 sequence is 16 residues long.

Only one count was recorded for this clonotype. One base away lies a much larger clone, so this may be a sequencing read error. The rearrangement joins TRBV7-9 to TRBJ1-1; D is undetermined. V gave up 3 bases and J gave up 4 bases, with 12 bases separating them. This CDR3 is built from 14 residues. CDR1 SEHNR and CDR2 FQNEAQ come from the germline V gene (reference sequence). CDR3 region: CASSFLGAGTEAFF. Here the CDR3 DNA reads TGTGCCAGCAGCTTTCTGGGCGCGGGCACTGAAGCTTTCTTT.

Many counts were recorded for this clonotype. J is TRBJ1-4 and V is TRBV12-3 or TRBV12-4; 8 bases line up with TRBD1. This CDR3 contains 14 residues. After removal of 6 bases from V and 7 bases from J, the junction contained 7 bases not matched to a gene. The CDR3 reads CASRLGTGPEKLFF. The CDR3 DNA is TGTGCCAGCAGACTCGGGACAGGCCCTGAAAAACTGTTTTTT.